The 31 T cell receptor beta chains listed next were all sequenced from one sample in a study of blood T cell repertoires in COVID-19. This table comes from immunoSEQ multiplex PCR, and its TCRdb copy is limited to in-frame clones, with some not included. The sample has approximately 130,000 clones, more than 75% seen once. The specimen sequenced was peripheral blood. These receptors were obtained from a man aged 55 to 70 with acute or convalescent COVID-19.

This chain connects TRBV27 to TRBJ2-7; 8 bases agree with TRBD1. V shed 5 bases, J shed 9 bases, and the junction held 6 bases outside the gene matches. Germline V lookup: CDR1 MNHEY, CDR2 SMNVEV (reference sequence). The CDR3 has 12 residues. CDR3 loop: CASSLGTGMQYF. The CDR3 DNA follows: TGTGCCAGCAGTCTCGGGACAGGTATGCAGTACTTC.

The rearrangement uses TRBV15 and TRBJ2-5; a weak D match, TRBD2 (5 bases). The V and J ends lost 0 bases and 2 bases respectively, with 10 bases between them. The CDR3 loop spans 15 amino acids. The germline gives CDR1 LNHNV, CDR2 YYDKDF (reference sequence). The CDR3 sequence: CATSRDPSGQETQYF. The CDR3, as DNA: TGTGCCACCAGCAGAGACCCGAGCGGACAAGAGACCCAGTACTTC.

The chain links TRBV7-6 to TRBJ2-1; 10 nucleotides line up with TRBD2. V lost 5 bases to trimming and J lost 1 base; unmatched junction nucleotides: 5. Per the germline V gene, CDR1 is SGHVS and CDR2 is FNYEAQ. The CDR3 totals 16 residues. The CDR3 DNA reads TGTGCCAGCAGCCATCTTAGCGGGAGGTCCTACAATGAGCAGTTCTTC. Translated: CASSHLSGRSYNEQFF.

The gene calls are TRBV27 and TRBJ2-3; 10 bases fit TRBD2. Germline-derived CDR1 and CDR2 are MNHEY and SMNVEV (reference sequence). V was clipped by 6 bases and J by 1 base; unmatched bases: 7. The CDR3 has 16 amino acids. CDR3 coding DNA: TGTGCCAGCAGACTAGCGGGAACGAAGGGCACAGATACGCAGTATTTT. The encoded protein is CASRLAGTKGTDTQYF.

The chain joins TRBV3-1 (or the pseudogene TRBV3-2) to TRBJ2-3; D possibly corresponds to TRBD2 (5 bases). Trimming removed 6 bases from V and 0 bases from J, with 22 bases in between. This CDR3 comprises 18 residues. Germline V gene lookup returns CDR1 LGHDT and CDR2 YNNKEL (reference sequence). The CDR3 is CASSPLPDIGLSTDTQYF. The CDR3, as DNA: TGTGCCAGCAGTCCCCTTCCCGACATAGGACTCAGCACAGATACGCAGTATTTT.

This clone was detected a few times. The CDR3 loop is CASSRTGTSRRIGTGELFF. CDR3 in DNA: TGTGCCAGCAGCCGCACCGGGACTAGCCGAAGAATCGGAACCGGGGAGCTGTTTTTT. The chain uses TRBV2 and TRBJ2-2; 9 positions match TRBD2. This CDR3 has 19 amino acids. The V gene end was trimmed by 6 bases and the J gene end by 5 bases; junction bases not matched to a gene: 19. CDR1 and CDR2 (germline): SNHLY, FYNNEI.

The V gene is TRBV28, the J gene TRBJ2-1; 12 positions match TRBD2. Germline values: CDR1 MDHEN, CDR2 SYDVKM. V lost 6 bases and J lost 6; bases outside the gene matches: 6. The CDR3 has 15 amino acids. CDR3 nucleotides: TGTGCCAGCAGGCCCCTAGCGGGAGGGCTCAATGAGCAGTTCTTC. It codes for CASRPLAGGLNEQFF.

The chain links TRBV24-1 to TRBJ2-1; 7 nucleotides align to TRBD1. CDR1 is KGHDR and CDR2 is SFDVKD in the germline V gene. Trimming removed 1 base from V and 8 bases from J; junction bases left unmatched: 13. CDR3 length: 17 residues. As DNA, the CDR3 is TGTGCCACCAGTGATTTATCCCCAGGGGGATTGTTACATGAGCAGTTCTTC. Translating it yields CATSDLSPGGLLHEQFF.

V is TRBV10-2 and J is TRBJ2-7; 7 bases line up with TRBD1. The CDR3 spans 14 residues. Germline trimming cut 5 bases from V and 6 bases from J; bases unmatched to any gene: 10. CDR1 WSHSY and CDR2 SAAADI come from the germline V gene. The CDR3 protein is CASSTTGTRAEQYF. CDR3 DNA sequence: TGCGCCAGCAGTACGACAGGGACGAGGGCCGAGCAGTACTTC.

V and J are TRBV28 and TRBJ2-7, with D perhaps TRBD1 (6 bases). Germline lookup yields CDR1 MDHEN and CDR2 SYDVKM. This CDR3 has 13 residues. V lost 2 bases and J 4 bases, leaving 9 bases between the germline ends. The CDR3 region has the DNA TGTGCCAGCAGTTTAATGGGGGCGTACGAGCAGTACTTC. Residues: CASSLMGAYEQYF.

This chain connects TRBV9 to TRBJ2-1; 9 bases agree with TRBD2. Unmatched junction bases numbered 17, after V lost 7 bases and J lost 9 bases. Germline CDR1 SGDLS, CDR2 YYNGEE. The CDR3 has 16 amino acids. CDR3 bases: TGTGCCAGCCAGCGGGGCGGGAGGGCCAATGCGGGTGAGCAGTTCTTC. Translated, it gives CASQRGGRANAGEQFF.

The rearrangement uses TRBV30 and TRBJ2-7; no clear D gene. Germline V gives CDR1 GTSNPN, CDR2 SVGIG (reference sequence). Trimming took off 3 bases at V and 6 bases at J, with 12 bases between the two ends. The CDR3 is 12 residues long. The CDR3 bases are TGTGCCTGGAGGGGTCAGGTCCGCGAGCAGTACTTC. Protein sequence: CAWRGQVREQYF.

This chain joins TRBV28 and TRBJ1-1; 8 nucleotides line up with TRBD1. The CDR3 spans 13 residues. V shed 5 bases, J shed 5 bases, and the junction held 4 bases outside the gene matches. The V gene's germline CDR1 is MDHEN and CDR2 SYDVKM. The CDR3, as DNA: TGTGCCAGCAGTATGACAGGGGAGACTGAAGCTTTCTTT. Protein: CASSMTGETEAFF.

V is TRBV27 and J is TRBJ2-1; D might be TRBD1 (6 bases). This CDR3 is built from 16 residues. The V and J ends lost 3 bases and 2 bases respectively, with 14 bases between them. The V gene's germline CDR1 is MNHEY and CDR2 SMNVEV (reference sequence). This chain's CDR3 is CASSFLLRQAYNEQFF. Written as DNA, the CDR3 is TGTGCCAGCAGTTTCCTTTTGCGACAGGCCTACAATGAGCAGTTCTTC.

V and J are TRBV6-5 and TRBJ2-5; 9 nucleotides align to TRBD1. The CDR3 is 14 amino acids. V lost 7 bases and J lost 5; bases outside the gene matches: 8. CDR1 MNHEY and CDR2 SVGAGI come from the germline V gene. CDR3 nucleotides: TGTGCCAGCACCAAACAGGGGGCCATGGAGACCCAGTACTTC. It specifies CASTKQGAMETQYF.

The chain joins TRBV20-1 to TRBJ2-1; 9 bases map to TRBD1. CDR3 length equals 12 residues. From germline, CDR1 is DFQATT and CDR2 SNEGSKA (reference sequence). Unmatched junction bases numbered 3, after V lost 3 bases and J lost 9 bases. CDR3 loop: CSASQQGAEQFF. CDR3 bases: TGCAGTGCTAGTCAACAGGGGGCTGAGCAGTTCTTC.

The chain is built from TRBV7-9 and TRBJ2-7; 11 positions agree with TRBD1. CDR3 length equals 15 residues. The V gene end was trimmed by 1 base and the J gene end by 9 bases; junction bases not matched to a gene: 8. Germline V CDR1 and CDR2: SEHNR, FQNEAQ (reference sequence). CDR3 loop: CASSLEDRGHPRQYF. The CDR3 bases are TGTGCCAGCAGCTTAGAGGACAGGGGGCACCCCCGGCAGTACTTC.

CDR3 sequence reads: CASSRTGRNQPQHF. The DNA of the CDR3 is TGTGCCAGCAGTCGGACAGGGCGCAATCAGCCCCAGCATTTT. The gene calls are TRBV2 and TRBJ1-5, with 8 bases fitting TRBD1. The CDR3 consists of 14 residues. With V trimmed by 5 bases and J by 2 bases, 2 bases remained unmatched. CDR1 SNHLY and CDR2 FYNNEI come from the germline V gene.

This clone has just one count. The chain couples TRBV27 to TRBJ2-3; 14 bases are a match to TRBD2. V lost 6 bases, J lost 4 bases, and 9 bases stayed unmatched. The CDR3 totals 17 residues. Germline V gene lookup returns CDR1 MNHEY and CDR2 SMNVEV (reference sequence). In DNA form, the CDR3 reads TGTGCCAGCAGCCGCCCTGGACTAGCGGGAGGACCAGATACGCAGTATTTT. It yields the protein CASSRPGLAGGPDTQYF.

This chain connects TRBV10-2 to TRBJ2-3; D is possibly TRBD2 (6 bases). V gave up 6 bases and J gave up 6 bases, with 13 bases separating them. Germline V gene sequence: CDR1 WSHSY, CDR2 SAAADI. This CDR3 is built from 13 residues. The CDR3 bases are TGCGCCAGCAGGGTAGCGGTCACGGATACGCAGTATTTT. The encoded protein is CASRVAVTDTQYF.

The chain couples TRBV18 to TRBJ1-3; 10 nucleotides align to TRBD1. The germline V gene encodes CDR1 KGHSH and CDR2 LQKENI. This CDR3 region has 17 residues. After removal of 1 base from V and 0 bases from J, the junction contained 3 bases not matched to a gene. The CDR3 region has the DNA TGTGCCAGCTCACCACGACAGGGGGCAGCCTCTGGAAACACCATATATTTT. Amino acid sequence: CASSPRQGAASGNTIYF.

The rearrangement links TRBV6-5 to TRBJ1-1; D may be TRBD1 (5 bases). The CDR3 length is 14 residues. Germline CDR1 and CDR2: MNHEY and SVGAGI. Between the trimmed V and J ends, which lost 5 bases and 6 bases, there was a span of 16 bases. The CDR3 is CASSSPGGLAEAFF. CDR3 nucleotide sequence: TGTGCCAGCAGTAGTCCCGGGGGTCTGGCTGAAGCTTTCTTT.

The CDR3 coding sequence is TGTGCCAGCAGCTTATCTGGCCGGGACTACGAGCAGTACTTC. It encodes CASSLSGRDYEQYF. The chain employs TRBV7-9 and TRBJ2-7; tentative D call: TRBD2 (5 bases). Germline V lookup: CDR1 SEHNR, CDR2 FQNEAQ (reference sequence). The CDR3 extends over 14 amino acids. The germline V and J ends were trimmed by 2 bases and 3 bases, with 11 bases remaining between them.

The chain couples TRBV4-3 to TRBJ2-7; TRBD2 agrees at 13 bases. Trimming removed 3 bases from V and 2 bases from J; junction bases left unmatched: 1. The CDR3 runs 15 residues. The V gene's germline CDR1 is LGHNA and CDR2 YSLEER. CDR3 sequence (DNA): TGCGCCAGCAGCCAGGGGACTAGCGGGGCCTACGAGCAGTACTTC. This sequence encodes CASSQGTSGAYEQYF.

The V call is TRBV28, the J call TRBJ1-1; maybe TRBD1 (6 bases). The V gene's germline CDR1 is MDHEN and CDR2 SYDVKM. Trimming pared 6 bases from V and 4 bases from J, leaving 12 bases between. This CDR3 comprises 13 residues. The CDR3 sequence: CASRWGGGTEAFF. DNA for the CDR3: TGTGCCAGCAGGTGGGGGGGCGGCACTGAAGCTTTCTTT.

Here the CDR3 DNA reads TGTGCCAGCAGCCCCGACAAGAACACTGAAGCTTTCTTT. This codes for CASSPDKNTEAFF. V and J are TRBV7-3 and TRBJ1-1; D not certain. The germline gives CDR1 SGHTA, CDR2 FQGTGA. This CDR3 region has 13 residues. Trimming took 5 bases from V and 1 from J, leaving 8 bases between them.

The V gene is TRBV7-6, the J gene TRBJ2-5; 7 bases match TRBD2. The V gene's germline CDR1 is SGHVS and CDR2 FNYEAQ. V lost 2 bases, J lost 3 bases, and 3 bases stayed unmatched. The CDR3 has 14 residues. The CDR3 sequence: CASSLRGLEETQYF. The DNA for the CDR3 is TGTGCCAGCAGCTTAAGAGGACTAGAAGAGACCCAGTACTTC.

The rearrangement joins TRBV5-4 to TRBJ2-1, with TRBD1 matching 7 bases. This CDR3 is 15 amino acids long. Germline CDR1 and CDR2: SGHNT and YYREEE (reference sequence). V shed 0 bases and J 6 bases; nucleotides not matched to a gene: 6. The CDR3 DNA reads TGTGCCAGCAGCTTGGAGGGGGCTCGCGGCAATGAGCAGTTCTTC. This gives the protein CASSLEGARGNEQFF.

The chain has TRBV18 and TRBJ2-2; D might be TRBD2 (5 bases). Trimming cost V 10 bases and J 3 bases, with 9 bases left between them. Looked up from germline, CDR1 is KGHSH and CDR2 is LQKENI. The CDR3 has 12 amino acids. CDR3 region: CATGKDTGELFF. The CDR3, as DNA: TGTGCCACCGGGAAAGACACCGGGGAGCTGTTTTTT.

V is TRBV6-2 or TRBV6-3 and J is TRBJ2-5, with a weak D call TRBD1 (6 bases). V lost 2 bases and J 3 bases, leaving 16 bases between the germline ends. The CDR3 covers 16 residues. Per germline, CDR1 MNHEY and CDR2 SVGEGT. The CDR3: CASSYGPRDTEETQYF. The CDR3 region has the DNA TGTGCCAGCAGTTACGGGCCCCGGGACACCGAAGAGACCCAGTACTTC.

This rearrangement joins TRBV7-2 to TRBJ2-7, with 7 bases lining up with TRBD1. Germline-derived CDR1 and CDR2 are SGHTA and FQGNSA. There are 16 residues in the CDR3. V was clipped by 1 base and J by 2 bases; unmatched bases: 8. In nucleotides, the CDR3 is TGTGCCAGCAGCTTAGGTGGGACAGAGATACCCTACGAGCAGTACTTC. Translating gives CASSLGGTEIPYEQYF.